This T cell receptor beta chain was identified in a study of CD8+CD57+ T cells in acquired aplastic anemia. Remarks on this clonotype: Here the CDR3 omits its conserved ending phenylalanine or tryptophan, so a read error is the likely source.

Profiles of TCR beta VDJ and CDR3 were generated from a genomic DNA template. One entry per CDR3 protein results from TCRdb running MiXCR on the reads. The sample holds a few hundred thousand distinct CDR3 sequences, roughly 64% seen once. The CDR3 has 15 amino acids. The V and J ends lost 3 bases and 3 bases, in that order; junction bases with no gene match: 7. Germline-derived CDR1 and CDR2 are SGDLS and YYNGEE. The TCR comes from a human donor in good health, serving as a control. The rearrangement links TRBV9 to TRBJ1-2; 8 nucleotides line up with TRBD1. The specimen was sorted CD4+, CD8+, or CD8+CD57+ T cells (not recorded which) from PBMCs. CDR3 DNA sequence: TGTGCCAGCAGCGCCCATCCGGGACAGGACTATGGCTACACCTCC. Translated: CASSAHPGQDYGYTS.